This T cell receptor (beta chain) was documented in a study of blood T cells in healthy people across ages (dated by TCRdb to 2013 to 2016). Regarding the research as a whole: In model experiments, template switching captured about one uniquely barcoded TCR beta cDNA molecule for every two T cells. Using deep sequencing normalized with unique cDNA molecular identifiers, the study measured how TCR beta repertoire diversity changes with age. The donors were divided into four age groups: young (average roughly 17 years), middle-aged (almost 40), aged (approximately 62) and long-lived (about 79). To avoid experimental bias, donors of different ages were spread randomly across the sequencing lanes. Using the same blood draw, the study looked at two additional independent replicas of 1 million unique cDNA reads for two donors, one aged 18 to 29 and the other aged 80 or older. General conclusions and limits of the study: Bulk unsorted PBMC profiling prevented conclusive comparison of naive and antigen-experienced compartments. Compared with the aged group, the long-lived group had more naive CD4+ T cells, fewer expanded clones and increased TCR diversity, a pattern suggesting age selection. Estimates of total diversity from one million sequenced T cells were regarded as lower bounds and underestimates. There was a strong correlation between observed TCR beta diversity and the percentage of naive T cells measured by flow cytometry. Donor CMV infection status was unknown, potentially confounding age-related changes in expanded clonotypes. Observed TCR beta diversity per million T cells fell roughly linearly with age, and a significant reduction was already apparent by age around 36.

The CDR3 has 14 amino acids, counting the end cysteine and phenylalanine. The retained sequence is limited to the CDR3, 42 bases, with the frame set at the first base. CDR1 and CDR2 are drawn from the germline V gene: SNHLY, FYNNEI. This clonotype was found once. Its antigen target is currently unknown. No base-level quality is on record; no much larger clone is a single base apart. The library was made by 5' RACE. The run used an Illumina HiSeq 2500. A second PCR of 7 to 11 cycles was performed with a sample-barcoded 5' primer and a J-beta primer mix. Each TCR beta cDNA molecule received a unique molecular identifier from a template-switch 5' adaptor carrying 12 random nucleotides. Each sample yielded at least 2.5 million CDR3-containing paired-end reads. All of the RNA was converted into first-strand cDNA using the Mint cDNA synthesis kit, with a TRBC-specific oligonucleotide serving as the primer. After uracil-DNA glycosylase treatment, a first 18-cycle PCR used universal primers M1SS and BC2_uni_R on all cDNA. The published analysis was carried out like this. Normalization of each sample was performed by random selection of 1 million high-quality reads, each carrying a distinct molecular identifier. Reads with shared molecular identifiers were discarded instead of being binned into consensus sequences. MiTCR, run with a Q25 quality threshold and the strictest error-elimination algorithm, handled CDR3 identification, clonotype clustering and error correction. A nonparametric unseen species model with Euler transformation was used to estimate lower-bound total TCR beta diversity. In-frame beta chains were kept once TCRdb had trimmed the public reads at Q25 with fastp and called clones with MiXCR. Identical CDR3 protein sequences are pooled into one entry, listed with their most common genes and DNA. None of the V and J calls come from the authors' own analysis; TCRdb made them. In this sample the table shows approximately 940,000 distinct CDR3 sequences, about 48% of which occur a single time. The ten top clones hold roughly 13% of the sample.

The roughly 39 donors, aged about 6 to 90 years, were systemically healthy Caucasian individuals from Russia. Approximately 9 milliliters of peripheral blood were collected from each donor into EDTA-treated Vacutainer tubes. Ficoll-Paque density-gradient centrifugation was used to isolate PBMCs, with at least 6.5 million per sample. Total RNA was extracted from PBMCs with Trizol reagent, with at least 6 micrograms obtained per sample. For every donor, an aliquot of PBMCs went through flow cytometry to measure the percentages of naive CD45RAhigh/CD27high T cells. The rearranged chain carries TRBV2 and TRBJ2-5, and TRBD2 may be the D gene, going by 6 matching bases. Near its end, the DNA agrees better with TRBJ2-7, so the J call may be wrong. The source is a man aged 25 to 40 in good health. What was sequenced was blood. The base sequence is TGTGCCAGCAGCGAGGGACTGACCCTCTACGAGCAGTACTTC. This is translated as CASSEGLTLYEQYF.